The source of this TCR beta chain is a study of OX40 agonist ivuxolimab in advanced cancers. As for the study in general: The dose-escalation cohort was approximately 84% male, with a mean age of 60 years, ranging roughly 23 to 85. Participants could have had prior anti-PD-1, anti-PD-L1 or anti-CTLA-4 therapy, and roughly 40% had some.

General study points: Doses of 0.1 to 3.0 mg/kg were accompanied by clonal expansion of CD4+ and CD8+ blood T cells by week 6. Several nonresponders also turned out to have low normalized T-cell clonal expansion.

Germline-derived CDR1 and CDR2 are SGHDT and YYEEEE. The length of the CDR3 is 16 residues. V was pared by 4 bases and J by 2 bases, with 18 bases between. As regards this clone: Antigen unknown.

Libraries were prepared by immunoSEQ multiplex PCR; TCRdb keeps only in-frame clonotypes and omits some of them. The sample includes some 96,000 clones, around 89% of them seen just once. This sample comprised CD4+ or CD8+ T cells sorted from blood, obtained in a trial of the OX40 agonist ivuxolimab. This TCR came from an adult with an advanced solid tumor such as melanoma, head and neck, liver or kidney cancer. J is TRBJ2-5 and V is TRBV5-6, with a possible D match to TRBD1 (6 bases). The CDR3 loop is CASSPGQTLLQETQYF. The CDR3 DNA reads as TGTGCCAGCAGCCCCGGACAGACGCTCCTACAAGAGACCCAGTACTTC.